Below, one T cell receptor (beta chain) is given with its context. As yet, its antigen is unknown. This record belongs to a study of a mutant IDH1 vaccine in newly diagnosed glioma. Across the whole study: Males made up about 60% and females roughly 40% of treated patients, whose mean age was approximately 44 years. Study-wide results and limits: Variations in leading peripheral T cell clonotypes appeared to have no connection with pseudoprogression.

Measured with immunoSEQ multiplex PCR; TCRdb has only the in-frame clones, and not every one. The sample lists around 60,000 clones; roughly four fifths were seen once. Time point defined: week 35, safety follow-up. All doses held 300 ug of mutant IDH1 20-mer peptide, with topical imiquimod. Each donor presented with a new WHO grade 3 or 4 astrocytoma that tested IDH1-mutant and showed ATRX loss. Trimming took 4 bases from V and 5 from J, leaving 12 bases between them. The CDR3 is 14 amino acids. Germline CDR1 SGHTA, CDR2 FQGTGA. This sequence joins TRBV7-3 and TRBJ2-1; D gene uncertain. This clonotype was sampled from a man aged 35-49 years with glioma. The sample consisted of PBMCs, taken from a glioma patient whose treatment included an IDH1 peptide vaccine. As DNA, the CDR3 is TGTGCCAGCAGCTCCCGGTGGCCACACAATGAGCAGTTCTTC. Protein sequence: CASSSRWPHNEQFF.